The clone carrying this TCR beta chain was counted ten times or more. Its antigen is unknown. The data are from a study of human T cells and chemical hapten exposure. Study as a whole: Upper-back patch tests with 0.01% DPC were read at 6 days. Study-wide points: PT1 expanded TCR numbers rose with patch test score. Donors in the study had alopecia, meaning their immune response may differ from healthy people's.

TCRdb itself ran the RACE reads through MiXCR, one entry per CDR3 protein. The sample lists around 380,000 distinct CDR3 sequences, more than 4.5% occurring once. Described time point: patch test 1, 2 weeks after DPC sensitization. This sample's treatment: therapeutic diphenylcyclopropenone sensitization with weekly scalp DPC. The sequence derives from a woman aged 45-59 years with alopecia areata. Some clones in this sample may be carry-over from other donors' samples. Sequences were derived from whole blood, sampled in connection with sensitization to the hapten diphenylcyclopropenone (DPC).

CDR3 sequence reads: CASSFGQEAYF. CDR3 in DNA: TGCGCCAGCAGCTTTGGACAGGAGGCGTACTTC. This chain connects TRBV5-1 to TRBJ2-7; 7 bases align to TRBD1. Per germline, CDR1 SGHRS and CDR2 YFSETQ. Losses at the gene ends were 2 bases for V and 12 bases for J; bases not matched to a gene: 5. The CDR3 runs to 11 residues.